This is a list of T cell receptor beta chains from one sample in a study of blood T cell repertoires in COVID-19. This table comes from immunoSEQ multiplex PCR, and its TCRdb copy is limited to in-frame clones, with some not included. Of under 450,000 clones listed, about 89% are singletons. The sequenced sample was PBMCs or T cells enriched from blood (not recorded which). The source of these receptors is a man between 25 and 39 years old who had recovered from COVID-19. CDR3s include the opening cysteine and the closing phenylalanine or tryptophan. The D gene is left open where the match is weak. The size of a clone is reported for some rows only, either as once, few or many, or as a class for expanded clones.

J,V,size,D,length,CDR3,DNA
TRBJ1-2,TRBV4-1,.,.,14,CASSQEASYYGYTF,TGCGCCAGCAGCCAAGAAGCCTCTTACTATGGCTACACCTTC
TRBJ1-2,TRBV18,.,.,13,CASSPQSDSGYTF,TGTGCCAGCTCACCACAGTCAGACAGCGGCTACACCTTC
TRBJ2-3,TRBV7-9,few,.,12,CASSPSTDTQYF,TGTGCCAGCAGCCCTAGCACAGATACGCAGTATTTT
TRBJ1-1,TRBV11-2,.,TRBD1,16,CASSTKWGQGKPEAFF,TGTGCCAGCAGCACCAAATGGGGACAGGGGAAACCTGAAGCTTTCTTT
TRBJ2-7,TRBV5-6,.,.,13,CASSEGLKGEQYF,TGTGCCAGCAGCGAGGGACTGAAAGGCGAGCAGTACTTC
TRBJ2-2,TRBV5-1,.,.,15,CASSLRQDNTGELFF,TGCGCCAGCAGCTTGCGGCAGGATAACACCGGGGAGCTGTTTTTT
TRBJ2-2,TRBV7-3,.,.,13,CASSLGGGGELFF,TGTGCCAGCAGCTTAGGGGGAGGCGGGGAGCTGTTTTTT
TRBJ2-1,TRBV12-3/TRBV12-4,once,.,13,CASSLSSGNEQFF,TGTGCCAGCAGTTTAAGCTCGGGCAATGAGCAGTTCTTC
TRBJ2-2,TRBV7-6,.,TRBD1,16,CASSWGTGGNTGELFF,TGTGCCAGCAGCTGGGGGACAGGGGGCAACACCGGGGAGCTGTTTTTT
TRBJ1-3,TRBV9,.,TRBD1,15,CASSEGQGAGNTIYF,TGTGCCAGCAGCGAGGGACAGGGGGCTGGAAACACCATATATTTT
TRBJ2-7,TRBV5-1,.,TRBD1,16,CASSLAGQGGLYEQYF,TGCGCCAGCAGCTTGGCCGGACAGGGTGGTCTCTACGAGCAGTACTTC
TRBJ1-5,TRBV11-2,.,.,13,CASSLSIEQPQHF,TGTGCCAGCAGCTTATCCATAGAACAGCCCCAGCATTTT
TRBJ2-5,TRBV18,.,TRBD2,18,CASSPGLVWAGSQETQYF,TGTGCCAGCTCACCAGGACTAGTGTGGGCGGGCTCCCAAGAGACCCAGTACTTC
TRBJ1-4,TRBV15,.,.,12,CATSGHLEKLFF,TGTGCCACCAGCGGACACCTTGAAAAACTGTTTTTT
TRBJ1-2,TRBV5-1,.,.,16,CASKPDGTFGSYGYTF,TGCGCCAGCAAGCCGGATGGGACGTTCGGGAGCTATGGCTACACCTTC
TRBJ1-5,TRBV10-3,.,TRBD1,16,CAISESPGGGNQPQHF,TGTGCCATCAGTGAGTCCCCAGGGGGCGGCAATCAGCCCCAGCATTTT
TRBJ2-3,TRBV9,.,TRBD2,15,CASSVEAGGQDTQYF,TGTGCCAGCAGCGTAGAGGCGGGGGGCCAAGATACGCAGTATTTT
TRBJ1-6,TRBV4-1,few,TRBD1,15,CASSPDRGRGSPLHF,TGCGCCAGCAGCCCAGACAGGGGTCGGGGTTCACCCCTCCACTTT
TRBJ2-7,TRBV7-2,.,TRBD1,18,CASSLYGQGSSFSYEQYF,TGTGCCAGCAGCTTATATGGACAGGGGTCTAGCTTCTCCTACGAGCAGTACTTC
TRBJ1-1,TRBV13,.,.,14,CASSLGQGHTEAFF,TGTGCCAGCAGCTTAGGACAGGGTCACACTGAAGCTTTCTTT
TRBJ2-2,TRBV3-1/TRBV3-2,.,TRBD2,17,CASSQDRRLAGPGELFF,TGTGCCAGCAGCCAAGATAGAAGACTAGCGGGTCCCGGGGAGCTGTTTTTT
TRBJ1-3,TRBV5-5,.,.,14,CASSEQAAGNTIYF,TGTGCCAGCAGCGAGCAGGCTGCTGGAAACACCATATATTTT
TRBJ1-1,TRBV11-2,few,.,13,CASSYKQNTEAFF,TGTGCCAGCAGTTATAAGCAGAACACTGAAGCTTTCTTT
TRBJ2-3,TRBV14,.,TRBD2,15,CASSPGLAGTDTQYF,TGTGCCAGCAGCCCGGGACTAGCGGGGACAGATACGCAGTATTTT
TRBJ2-2,TRBV19,.,.,13,CASSNRNTGELFF,TGTGCCAGTAGTAACAGGAACACCGGGGAGCTGTTTTTT
TRBJ2-7,TRBV4-1,.,.,14,CASSQVTGPYEQYF,TGCGCCAGCAGCCAAGTTACAGGGCCCTACGAGCAGTACTTC
TRBJ1-2,TRBV6-5,once,.,12,CASRDREGGYTF,TGTGCCAGCAGGGACCGCGAGGGAGGCTACACCTTC
TRBJ2-1,TRBV19,.,.,12,CASSIDGWEQFF,TGTGCCAGTAGTATAGACGGTTGGGAGCAGTTCTTC
TRBJ1-1,TRBV6-5,.,TRBD1,14,CASSMAGTGGEAFF,TGTGCCAGCAGTATGGCTGGGACAGGGGGTGAAGCTTTCTTT
TRBJ1-1,TRBV18,.,.,14,CASSPRQVGTEAFF,TGTGCCAGCTCACCAAGACAGGTCGGCACTGAAGCTTTCTTT
TRBJ1-2,TRBV29-1,once,TRBD1,15,CSGTGTGGSNYGYTF,TGCAGCGGAACCGGGACAGGGGGTTCTAACTATGGCTACACCTTC
TRBJ2-7,TRBV7-6,.,TRBD1,15,CASSLGQGVSYEQYF,TGTGCCAGCAGCTTAGGACAGGGTGTCTCCTACGAGCAGTACTTC
TRBJ2-7,TRBV5-1,.,.,15,CASSWGVGDSYEQYF,TGCGCCAGCAGCTGGGGGGTGGGAGACTCCTACGAGCAGTACTTC
TRBJ2-5,TRBV15,.,.,15,CATSRDPATGETQYF,TGTGCCACCAGCAGAGATCCAGCAACAGGAGAGACCCAGTACTTC
TRBJ2-1,TRBV19,.,.,14,CASSSSGGYNEQFF,TGTGCCAGTAGTTCATCCGGGGGCTACAATGAGCAGTTCTTC
TRBJ2-1,TRBV5-6,.,.,13,CASSLVPGFEQFF,TGTGCCAGCAGCTTGGTTCCCGGGTTTGAGCAGTTCTTC
TRBJ2-5,TRBV7-9,.,TRBD1,15,CASSFGDRPKETQYF,TGTGCCAGCAGCTTTGGGGACAGACCCAAAGAGACCCAGTACTTC
TRBJ1-2,TRBV9,.,TRBD1,14,CASRATDRGYGYTF,TGTGCCAGCAGGGCAACCGACAGGGGATATGGCTACACCTTC
TRBJ1-2,TRBV18,.,.,15,CASSPPGLTNYGYTF,TGTGCCAGCTCACCACCGGGACTAACTAACTATGGCTACACCTTC
TRBJ2-2,TRBV7-9,.,.,19,CASSFGEGQAIRNTGELFF,TGTGCCAGCAGCTTTGGGGAGGGACAGGCGATCCGGAACACCGGGGAGCTGTTTTTT